This TCR beta chain was documented in a study of beta chain features in type 1 diabetes. Overall study context: Patient and healthy donor groups were alike in age, gender and cell yields. The examined sorted cells totaled 107,917,701 across samples. Broader study findings: Over-representation of high TCR-expressing cells was a possible consequence of cDNA sequencing. Type 1 diabetes patients had moderately but significantly shorter TCRB CDR3s in all four CD4+ subsets.

About this clone: Antigen: not known.

As every portion of the isolated RNA was reverse transcribed, the sequencing read expressed TCRB transcripts. Sequencing was performed with immunoSEQ multiplex PCR; in TCRdb, only in-frame clones are kept and a portion is missing. The table records roughly 170,000 clones, more than 10% of them present only once. Sequenced sample: central memory CD4+ T cells from blood. This clonotype was sampled from a woman between 18 and 30 years old in good health.

In nucleotides, the CDR3 is TGTGCCAGCGGCCGGGGGGGGTGGCCCCAGCATTTT. Translation: CASGRGGWPQHF. The V call is TRBV6-1, the J call TRBJ1-5; perhaps TRBD1 as D (5 bases). Trimming took off 8 bases at V and 9 bases at J, with 14 bases between the two ends. This CDR3 region has 12 residues. CDR1 and CDR2 (germline): MNHNS, SASEGT.